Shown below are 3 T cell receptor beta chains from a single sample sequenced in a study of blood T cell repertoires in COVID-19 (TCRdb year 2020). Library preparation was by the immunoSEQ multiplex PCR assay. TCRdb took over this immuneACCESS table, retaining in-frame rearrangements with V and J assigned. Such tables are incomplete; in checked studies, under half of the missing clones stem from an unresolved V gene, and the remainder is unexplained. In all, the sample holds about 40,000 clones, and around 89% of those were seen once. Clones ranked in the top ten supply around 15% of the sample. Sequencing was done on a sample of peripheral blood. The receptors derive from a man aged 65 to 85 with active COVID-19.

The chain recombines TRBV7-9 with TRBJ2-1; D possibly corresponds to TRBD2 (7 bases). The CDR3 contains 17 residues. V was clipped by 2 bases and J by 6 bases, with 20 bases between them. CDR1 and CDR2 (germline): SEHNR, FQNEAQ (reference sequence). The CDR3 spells CASSLWAGAPPTNEQFF. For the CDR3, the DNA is TGTGCCAGCAGCTTATGGGCGGGGGCCCCACCTACCAATGAGCAGTTCTTC.

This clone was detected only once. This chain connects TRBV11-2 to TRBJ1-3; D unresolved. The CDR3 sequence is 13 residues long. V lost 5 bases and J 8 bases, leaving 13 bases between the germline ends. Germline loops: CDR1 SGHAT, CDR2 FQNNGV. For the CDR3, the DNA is TGTGCCAGCAGCCCGGGATCTGAGGACACCATATATTTT. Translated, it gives CASSPGSEDTIYF.

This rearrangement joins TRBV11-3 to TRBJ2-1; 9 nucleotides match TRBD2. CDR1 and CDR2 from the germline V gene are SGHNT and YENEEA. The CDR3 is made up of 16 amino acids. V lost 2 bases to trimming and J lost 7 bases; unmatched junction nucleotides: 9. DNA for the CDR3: TGTGCCAGCAGCTTAACAAGCGCGGGGGGGACGAATGAGCAGTTCTTC. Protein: CASSLTSAGGTNEQFF.